This TCR beta chain was sequenced for a study of patients and donors after allogeneic stem cell transplantation. MiXCR was run by TCRdb on the RT-PCR reads, yielding one entry per CDR3 protein. The table lists approximately 200,000 distinct CDR3 sequences, about 40% of them singletons. Trimming at V came to 2 bases and at J to 2 bases, leaving 4 bases not matched to a gene. Germline V gene sequence: CDR1 KGHSH, CDR2 LQKENI. The CDR3 extends over 15 amino acids. The V and J genes are TRBV18 and TRBJ2-7, with 9 bases identical to TRBD2. This clonotype was sampled from a human donor who was either an allogeneic HSCT recipient or a stem cell or donor lymphocyte infusion donor (not recorded which). It is not recorded whose cells these are; they may come from a transplant donor. The sequenced material came from blood, either unsorted or a sorted T cell fraction (not recorded which). The CDR3 nucleotides are TGTGCCAGCTCACCAAAGGGGACTAGCACCTACGAGCAGTACTTC. It encodes CASSPKGTSTYEQYF.